The subject of this entry is one T cell receptor beta chain. These data belong to a study of blood T cell repertoires in COVID-19. Per germline, CDR1 KGHSH and CDR2 LQKENI. The CDR3 has 14 amino acids. V dropped 4 bases and J dropped 4 bases, with 11 bases sitting between them. TCRdb's copy holds only in-frame clones and misses some; the assay was immunoSEQ multiplex PCR. Of 300,000 to 350,000 clones listed, 88% are singletons. The sequence came from a man aged 25 to 45 who had recovered from COVID-19. The chain has TRBV18 and TRBJ1-3; no firm D call. Sequenced input: PBMCs or T cells enriched from blood (not recorded which). The CDR3 DNA reads TGTGCCAGCTCACTAGACTCGGAAGGAAACACCATATATTTT. Residues: CASSLDSEGNTIYF.